The 10 T cell receptor beta chains given below trace back to one sample, sequenced in a study of T cells in narcolepsy. This table comes from immunoSEQ multiplex PCR, and its TCRdb copy is limited to in-frame clones, with some not included. The repertoire holds some 17,000 clones, with approximately 77% as singletons. The sequenced sample consisted of CD45RA- memory CD8+ T cells from PBMCs. The receptors here all came from a human donor with narcolepsy.

The chain combines TRBV5-5 with TRBJ2-7; D is unresolved. CDR1 is SGHKS, CDR2 YYEKEE, per germline (reference sequence). Trimming took 4 bases from V and 3 from J, leaving 17 bases between them. This CDR3 is built from 15 residues. DNA for the CDR3: TGTGCCAGCAGCCTTTTAGGGCAGGCCAACTACGAGCAGTACTTC. This codes for CASSLLGQANYEQYF. Based on the CDR3 plus reference TRBV5-5 and TRBJ2-7, the full variable domain is DAGVTQSPTHLIKTRGQQVTLRCSPISGHKSVSWYQQVLGQGPQFIFQYYEKEERGRGNFPDRFSARQFPNYSSELNVNALLLGDSALYLCASSLLGQANYEQYFGPGTRLTVT.

This chain connects TRBV5-8 to TRBJ1-1; D is undetermined. Germline-derived CDR1 and CDR2 are SGHTS and YDEGEE. Trimming left V 4 bases short and J 4 bases short, with 8 bases between. The CDR3 consists of 12 residues. The CDR3 region has the DNA TGTGCCAGCAGCCGCAGAGGCACTGAAGCTTTCTTT. It specifies CASSRRGTEAFF.

The chain is built from TRBV10-3 and TRBJ2-6, with D unresolved. Germline lookup yields CDR1 ENHRY and CDR2 SYGVKD. The CDR3 runs 15 residues. The V end lost 0 bases, the J end lost 1 base, and 4 bases lay between the germline ends. CDR3 loop: CAISESSSGANVLTF. The CDR3 coding sequence is TGTGCCATCAGTGAGTCGAGTTCTGGGGCCAACGTCCTGACTTTC.

V gene TRBV6-6 combines with J gene TRBJ2-7; D is ambiguous. In germline, CDR1 is MNHNY, CDR2 SVGAGI (reference sequence). Trimming left V 4 bases short and J 3 bases short, with 10 bases between. The CDR3 is 13 residues long. The CDR3 protein is CASSLGGIYEQYF. In DNA, the CDR3 is TGTGCCAGCAGTTTAGGTGGGATCTACGAGCAGTACTTC.

J is TRBJ2-5 and V is TRBV5-1, with a weak D call TRBD2 (6 bases). The germline V gene has CDR1 SGHRS and CDR2 YFSETQ. The ends were cut back, 5 bases at V and 11 bases at J, with 25 bases in the middle. CDR3 length: 15 residues. As DNA, the CDR3 is TGCGCCAGCAGATTAAGCGGGTATACCTCTACGGAGCAGTACTTC. It translates to CASRLSGYTSTEQYF.

J is TRBJ1-4 and V is TRBV9; D may be TRBD1 (6 bases). The CDR3 has 17 amino acids. In germline, CDR1 is SGDLS, CDR2 YYNGEE. The V end lost 4 bases, the J end lost 4 bases, and 20 bases lay between the germline ends. CDR3 nucleotide sequence: TGTGCCAGCAGCTCAGGGAGGGGGGGGCTGGATAATGAAAAACTGTTTTTT. Amino acid sequence: CASSSGRGGLDNEKLFF.

V usage is TRBV5-1 and J usage is TRBJ1-2; 7 positions match TRBD1. Losses at the gene ends were 4 bases for V and 0 bases for J; bases not matched to a gene: 9. Germline CDR1 SGHRS, CDR2 YFSETQ. There are 16 residues in the CDR3. Written as DNA, the CDR3 is TGCGCCAGCAGCCCCTGGGGACAGAATCCTAACTATGGCTACACCTTC. Translation gives CASSPWGQNPNYGYTF.

This clone counts as medium-sized (0.01 to 0.1%). The sample contains more than one DNA sequence encoding this CDR3. The chain combines TRBV13 with TRBJ1-1; no firm D call. V lost 1 base and J lost 1, with 7 bases in between. There are 14 residues in the CDR3. CDR1 is PRHDT, CDR2 FYEKMQ, per germline (reference sequence). The CDR3 DNA reads as TGTGCCAGCAGCTTAGTCGCAGAGAACACTGAAGCTTTCTTT. As protein: CASSLVAENTEAFF.

This clone was found once. The chain is built from TRBV30 and TRBJ1-1; tentatively, D is TRBD1 (5 bases). This CDR3 is built from 10 residues. V dropped 7 bases and J dropped 5 bases, with 8 bases sitting between them. CDR1 and CDR2 (germline): GTSNPN, SVGIG (reference sequence). CDR3 coding DNA: TGTGCCTCCGGGGGTACTGAAGCTTTCTTT. Residues: CASGGTEAFF.

This chain links TRBV5-4 with TRBJ2-3; possibly TRBD1 for D (6 bases). CDR3 length: 15 amino acids. Deletions cut 0 bases from V and 3 bases from J, with 11 bases between. The germline V gene has CDR1 SGHNT and CDR2 YYREEE (reference sequence). The CDR3 DNA sequence: TGTGCCAGCAGCTTGGAACCAGGGGAGACAGATACGCAGTATTTT. Residues: CASSLEPGETDTQYF.